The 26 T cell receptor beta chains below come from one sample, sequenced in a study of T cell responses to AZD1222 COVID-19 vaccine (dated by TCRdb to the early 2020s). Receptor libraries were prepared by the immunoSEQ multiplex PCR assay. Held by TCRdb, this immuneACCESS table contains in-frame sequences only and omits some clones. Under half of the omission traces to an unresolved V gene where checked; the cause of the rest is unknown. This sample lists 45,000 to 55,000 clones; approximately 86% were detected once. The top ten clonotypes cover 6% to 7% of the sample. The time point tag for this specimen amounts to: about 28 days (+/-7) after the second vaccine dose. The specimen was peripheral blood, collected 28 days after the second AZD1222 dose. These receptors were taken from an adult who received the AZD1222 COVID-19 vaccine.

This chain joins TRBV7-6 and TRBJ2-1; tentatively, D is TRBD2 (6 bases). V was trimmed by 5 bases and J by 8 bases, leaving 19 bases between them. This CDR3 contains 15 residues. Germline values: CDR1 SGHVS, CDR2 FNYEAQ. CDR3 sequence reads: CASSPWGLNGDEQFF. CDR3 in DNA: TGTGCCAGCAGCCCATGGGGACTTAACGGGGATGAGCAGTTCTTC.

The CDR3 DNA is TGTGCCAGTAGTACCACCGGGACTAGTATTAGGTTCTTC. Its translation: CASSTTGTSIRFF. This sequence joins TRBV19 and TRBJ2-1; 8 bases line up with TRBD2. The CDR3 contains 13 residues. The V segment lost 4 bases and the J segment 15 bases; nucleotides outside the gene matches: 11. Germline V gene data show CDR1 as LNHDA and CDR2 as SQIVND (reference sequence). Combining the CDR3 with reference TRBV19 and TRBJ2-1 gives the whole variable domain DGGITQSPKYLFRKEGQNVTLSCEQNLNHDAMYWYRQDPGQGLRLIYYSQIVNDFQKGDIAEGYSVSREKKESFPLTVTSAQKNPTAFYLCASSTTGTSIRFFGPGTRLTVL.

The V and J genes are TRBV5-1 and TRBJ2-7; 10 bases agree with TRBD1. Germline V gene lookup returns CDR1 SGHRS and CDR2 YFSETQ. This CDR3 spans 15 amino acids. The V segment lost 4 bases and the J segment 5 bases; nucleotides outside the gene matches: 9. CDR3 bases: TGCGCCAGCAGCGCCGACAGGGGGCGGTACGACGAGCAGTACTTC. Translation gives CASSADRGRYDEQYF.

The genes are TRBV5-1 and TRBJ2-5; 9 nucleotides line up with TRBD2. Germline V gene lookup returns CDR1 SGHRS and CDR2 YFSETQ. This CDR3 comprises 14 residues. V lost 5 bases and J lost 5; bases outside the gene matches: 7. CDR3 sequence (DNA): TGCGCCAGCAGTTGGCGGGAGGGACGTGAGACCCAGTACTTC. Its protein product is CASSWREGRETQYF.

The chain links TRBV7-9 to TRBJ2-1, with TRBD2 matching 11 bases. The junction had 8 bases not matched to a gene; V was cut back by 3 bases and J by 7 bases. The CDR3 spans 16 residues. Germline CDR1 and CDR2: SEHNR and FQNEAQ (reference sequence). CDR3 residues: CASSFLAGGPGNEQFF. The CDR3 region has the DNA TGTGCCAGCAGCTTCCTAGCGGGAGGTCCGGGGAATGAGCAGTTCTTC.

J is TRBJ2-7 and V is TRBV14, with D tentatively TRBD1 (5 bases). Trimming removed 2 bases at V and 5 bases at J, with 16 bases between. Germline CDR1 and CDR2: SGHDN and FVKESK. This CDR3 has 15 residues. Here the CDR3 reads CASSQTQGYLDEQYF. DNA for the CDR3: TGTGCCAGCAGCCAAACGCAGGGCTACTTGGACGAGCAGTACTTC.

CDR3 in DNA: TGTGCCAGCAGCCAAGAATCAGGACTAGCGGGAGGGCCTGGGGCCAACGTCCTGACTTTC. Translation gives CASSQESGLAGGPGANVLTF. V usage is TRBV4-2 and J usage is TRBJ2-6; 15 positions match TRBD2. The CDR3 runs to 20 residues. CDR1 and CDR2 (germline): LGHNA, YNFKEQ. The V gene end was trimmed by 0 bases and the J gene end by 2 bases; junction bases not matched to a gene: 5.

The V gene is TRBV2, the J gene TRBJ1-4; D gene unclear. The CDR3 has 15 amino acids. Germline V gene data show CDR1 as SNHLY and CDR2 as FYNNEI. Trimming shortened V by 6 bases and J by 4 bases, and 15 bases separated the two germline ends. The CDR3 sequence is CASRIRTELNEKLFF. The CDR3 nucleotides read TGTGCCAGCAGAATCCGGACGGAACTTAATGAAAAACTGTTTTTT.

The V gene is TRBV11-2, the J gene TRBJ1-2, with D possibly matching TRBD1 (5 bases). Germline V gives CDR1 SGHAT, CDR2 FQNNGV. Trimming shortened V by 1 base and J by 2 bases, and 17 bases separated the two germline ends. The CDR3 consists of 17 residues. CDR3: CASSLGGRGHLNYGYTF. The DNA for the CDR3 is TGTGCCAGCAGCTTAGGTGGTAGAGGACATCTGAACTATGGCTACACCTTC.

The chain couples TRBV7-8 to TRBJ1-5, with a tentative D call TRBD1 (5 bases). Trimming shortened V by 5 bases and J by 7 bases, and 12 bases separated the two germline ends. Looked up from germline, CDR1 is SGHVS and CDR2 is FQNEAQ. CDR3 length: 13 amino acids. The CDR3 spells CASSVREGQPQHF. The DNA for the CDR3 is TGTGCCAGCAGCGTTCGAGAGGGGCAGCCCCAGCATTTT. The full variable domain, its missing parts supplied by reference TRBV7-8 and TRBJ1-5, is GAGVSQSPRYKVAKRGQDVALRCDPISGHVSLFWYQQALGQGPEFLTYFQNEAQLDKSGLPSDRFFAERPEGSVSTLKIQRTQQEDSAVYLCASSVREGQPQHFGDGTRLSIL.

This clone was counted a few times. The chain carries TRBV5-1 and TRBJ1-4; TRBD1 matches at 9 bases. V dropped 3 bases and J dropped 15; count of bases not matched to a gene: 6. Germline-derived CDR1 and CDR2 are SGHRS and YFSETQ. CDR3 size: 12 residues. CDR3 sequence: CASSYDRGELFF. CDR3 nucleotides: TGCGCCAGCAGCTACGACAGGGGGGAATTGTTTTTT.

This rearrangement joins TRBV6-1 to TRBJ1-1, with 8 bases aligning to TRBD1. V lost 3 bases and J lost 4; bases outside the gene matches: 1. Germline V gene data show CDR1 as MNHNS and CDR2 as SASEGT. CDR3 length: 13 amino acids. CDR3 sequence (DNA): TGTGCCAGCAGTGACAGGGGGCTCACTGAAGCTTTCTTT. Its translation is CASSDRGLTEAFF.

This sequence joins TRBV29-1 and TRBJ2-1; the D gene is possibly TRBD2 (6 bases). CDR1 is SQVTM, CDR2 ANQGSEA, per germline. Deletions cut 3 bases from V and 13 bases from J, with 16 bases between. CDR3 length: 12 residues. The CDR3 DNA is TGCAGCGTTGAGGGCGGGACCCGTTCTCAGTTCTTC. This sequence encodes CSVEGGTRSQFF.

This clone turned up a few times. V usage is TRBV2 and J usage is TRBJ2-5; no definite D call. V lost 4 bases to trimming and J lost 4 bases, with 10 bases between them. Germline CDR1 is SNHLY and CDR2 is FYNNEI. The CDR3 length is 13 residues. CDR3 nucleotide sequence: TGTGCCAGCAGTGTTCAAAAAACAGAGACCCAGTACTTC. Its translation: CASSVQKTETQYF.

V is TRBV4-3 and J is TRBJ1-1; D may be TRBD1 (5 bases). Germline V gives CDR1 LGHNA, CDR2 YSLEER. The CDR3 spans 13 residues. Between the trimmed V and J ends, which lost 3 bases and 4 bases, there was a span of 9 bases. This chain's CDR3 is CASSQTVATEAFF. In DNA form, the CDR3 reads TGCGCCAGCAGCCAGACAGTGGCCACTGAAGCTTTCTTT.

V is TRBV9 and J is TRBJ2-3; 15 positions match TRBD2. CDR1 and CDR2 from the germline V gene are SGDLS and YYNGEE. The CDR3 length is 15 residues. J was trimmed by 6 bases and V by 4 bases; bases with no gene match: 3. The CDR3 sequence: CASSYGTSGGDTQYF. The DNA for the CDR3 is TGTGCCAGCAGCTATGGGACTAGCGGGGGGGATACGCAGTATTTT.

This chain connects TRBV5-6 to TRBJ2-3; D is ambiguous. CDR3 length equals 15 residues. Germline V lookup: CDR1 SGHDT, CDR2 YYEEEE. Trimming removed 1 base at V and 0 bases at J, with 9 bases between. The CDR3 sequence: CASSLRLSSTDTQYF. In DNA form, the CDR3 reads TGTGCCAGCAGCTTGAGGCTGTCTAGCACAGATACGCAGTATTTT.

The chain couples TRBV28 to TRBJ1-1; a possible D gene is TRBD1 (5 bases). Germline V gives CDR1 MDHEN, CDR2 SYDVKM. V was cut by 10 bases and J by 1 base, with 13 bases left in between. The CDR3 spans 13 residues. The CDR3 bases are TGTGCCACCTGTTGGGGCCGGAACACTGAAGCTTTCTTT. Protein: CATCWGRNTEAFF.

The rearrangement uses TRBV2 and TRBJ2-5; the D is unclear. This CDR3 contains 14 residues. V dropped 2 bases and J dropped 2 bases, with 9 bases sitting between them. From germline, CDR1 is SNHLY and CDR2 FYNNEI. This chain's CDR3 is CASSEYGGQETQYF. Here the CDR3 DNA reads TGTGCCAGCAGTGAATACGGCGGTCAAGAGACCCAGTACTTC.

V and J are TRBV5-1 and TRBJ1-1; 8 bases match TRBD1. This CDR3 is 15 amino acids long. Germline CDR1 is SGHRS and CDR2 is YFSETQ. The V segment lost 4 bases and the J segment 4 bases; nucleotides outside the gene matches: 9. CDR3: CASSGLQGGATEAFF. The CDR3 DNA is TGCGCCAGCAGCGGTTTACAGGGGGGAGCCACTGAAGCTTTCTTT.

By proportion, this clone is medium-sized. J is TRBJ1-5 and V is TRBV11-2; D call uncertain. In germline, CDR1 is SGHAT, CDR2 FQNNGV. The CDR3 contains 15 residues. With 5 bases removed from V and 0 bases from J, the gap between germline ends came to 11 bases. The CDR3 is CASSTTGYSNQPQHF. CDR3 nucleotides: TGTGCCAGCAGCACGACCGGGTATAGCAATCAGCCCCAGCATTTT.

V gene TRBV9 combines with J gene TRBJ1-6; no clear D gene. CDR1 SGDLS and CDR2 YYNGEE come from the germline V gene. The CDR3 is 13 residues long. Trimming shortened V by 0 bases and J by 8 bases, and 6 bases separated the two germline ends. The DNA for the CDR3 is TGTGCCAGCAGCGTAGGGAAAGATTCACCCCTCCACTTT. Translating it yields CASSVGKDSPLHF.

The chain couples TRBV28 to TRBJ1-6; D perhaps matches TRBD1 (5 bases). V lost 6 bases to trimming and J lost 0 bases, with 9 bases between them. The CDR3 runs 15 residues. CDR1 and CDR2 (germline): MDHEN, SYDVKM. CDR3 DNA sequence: TGTGCCAGCAGGGGACGTAGCTCCTATAATTCACCCCTCCACTTT. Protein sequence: CASRGRSSYNSPLHF.

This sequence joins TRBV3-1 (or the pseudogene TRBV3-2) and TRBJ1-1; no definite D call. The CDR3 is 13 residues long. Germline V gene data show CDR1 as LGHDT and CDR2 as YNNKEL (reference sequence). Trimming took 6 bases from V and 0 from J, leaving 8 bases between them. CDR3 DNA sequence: TGTGCCAGCAGTTACAACATGAACACTGAAGCTTTCTTT. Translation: CASSYNMNTEAFF.

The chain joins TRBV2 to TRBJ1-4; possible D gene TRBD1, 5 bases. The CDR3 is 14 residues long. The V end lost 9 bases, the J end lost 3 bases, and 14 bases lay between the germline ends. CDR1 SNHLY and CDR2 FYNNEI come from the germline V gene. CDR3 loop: CASNRRASNEKLFF. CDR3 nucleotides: TGTGCCAGTAACAGGAGGGCGTCTAATGAAAAACTGTTTTTT.

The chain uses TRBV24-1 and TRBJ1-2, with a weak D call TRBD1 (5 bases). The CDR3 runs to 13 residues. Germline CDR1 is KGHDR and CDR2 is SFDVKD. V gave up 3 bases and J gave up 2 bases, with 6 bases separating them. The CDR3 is CATSDRGNYGYTF. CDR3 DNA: TGTGCCACCAGTGATCGGGGGAACTATGGCTACACCTTC.